One sample yielded the 15 T cell receptor beta chains listed below, sequenced in a study of regulatory T cells in long-lasting Graves disease. iRepertoire HTBI primers and Arm-PCR of CDR3 regions built TCR beta libraries. MiXCR, run by TCRdb on the multiplex PCR reads, gives a single entry per CDR3 protein. The data show 350,000 to 500,000 distinct CDR3 sequences, about 21% seen once. The time point was: persistent/refractory GD, antithyroid drugs over 5 years with positive TRAb. Extracted RNA from PBMCs served as the source of the TCR library. The sample here was peripheral blood mononuclear cells (PBMCs), taken when the disease was refractory, from a patient treated with antithyroid drugs. The origin of the receptors is a female donor with Graves disease.

This clonotype was seen at least ten times. The CDR3 bases are TGTGCCAGCAGCTCGAGCGTTGGCTCCTACGAGCAGTACTTC. Protein product: CASSSSVGSYEQYF. The chain carries TRBV11-2 and TRBJ2-7; no definite D call. The CDR3 has 14 residues. Per the germline V gene, CDR1 is SGHAT and CDR2 is FQNNGV. Trimming pared 4 bases from V and 0 bases from J, leaving 10 bases between.

This clonotype was counted at least ten times. The chain is built from TRBV27 and TRBJ1-1; 7 nucleotides match TRBD1. CDR1 is MNHEY, CDR2 SMNVEV, per germline (reference sequence). This CDR3 has 16 amino acids. Trimming removed 5 bases from V and 0 bases from J; junction bases left unmatched: 9. In DNA, the CDR3 is TGTGCCAGCAGTCTAACTCACAGGGGTCTGAACACTGAAGCTTTCTTT. Translated, it gives CASSLTHRGLNTEAFF.

The chain couples TRBV28 to TRBJ2-3; D perhaps matches TRBD2 (7 bases). CDR1 and CDR2 from the germline V gene are MDHEN and SYDVKM. V was pared by 3 bases and J by 3 bases, with 16 bases between. This CDR3 is built from 16 residues. The CDR3 nucleotides are TGTGCCAGCAGTTTCGGGGGCGGGAGACGGACAGATACGCAGTATTTT. Translation gives CASSFGGGRRTDTQYF.

Details on this clonotype: The likely explanation is a read error, given a far larger clone one base away. The DNA for the CDR3 is TGTGCCAGCAGACTTCAGGGACACAATATATGTGGCTACACCTTC. Its protein product is CASRLQGHNICGYTF. The chain carries TRBV12-3 or TRBV12-4 and TRBJ2-4, with D tentatively TRBD1 (6 bases). The J call is doubtful: the DNA matches TRBJ1-2 better. This CDR3 is 15 amino acids long.

This clonotype was seen at least ten times. The chain carries TRBV6-1 and TRBJ1-6, with 8 positions matching TRBD1. V shed 0 bases and J 3 bases; nucleotides not matched to a gene: 1. CDR1 and CDR2 from the germline V gene are MNHNS and SASEGT. This CDR3 region has 16 residues. Written as DNA, the CDR3 is TGTGCCAGCAGTGAAGCGGGGACAGGCTATAATTCACCCCTCCACTTT. Translated, it gives CASSEAGTGYNSPLHF.

This clonotype has a single count. The rearrangement joins TRBV14 to TRBJ2-2, with 13 positions matching TRBD2. From germline, CDR1 is SGHDN and CDR2 FVKESK. The V gene end was trimmed by 4 bases and the J gene end by 3 bases; junction bases not matched to a gene: 5. The CDR3 loop spans 17 amino acids. The CDR3 DNA is TGTGCCAGCAGCCCACCGGGACTAGCGGGGTACACCGGGGAGCTGTTTTTT. Translating gives CASSPPGLAGYTGELFF.

This chain joins TRBV5-6 and TRBJ1-2; D gene ambiguous. The CDR3 contains 14 residues. Trimming pared 0 bases from V and 3 bases from J, leaving 9 bases between. From germline, CDR1 is SGHDT and CDR2 YYEEEE. CDR3 sequence reads: CASSLASDDYGYTF. The CDR3 DNA reads as TGTGCCAGCAGCTTGGCGTCAGACGACTATGGCTACACCTTC. Full variable domain (remainder filled in from reference TRBV5-6 and TRBJ1-2): DAGVTQSPTHLIKTRGQQVTLRCSPKSGHDTVSWYQQALGQGPQFIFQYYEEEERQRGNFPDRFSGHQFPNYSSELNVNALLLGDSALYLCASSLASDDYGYTFGSGTRLTVV.

The sample holds many counts of this clonotype. CDR3 coding DNA: TGTGCCAGTTCCGAAGTGGCGGGAGGCAACTCTGGGGCCAACGTCCTGACTTTC. Protein product: CASSEVAGGNSGANVLTF. The chain carries TRBV28 and TRBJ2-6; 8 nucleotides line up with TRBD2. The CDR3 runs 18 residues. The V gene's germline CDR1 is MDHEN and CDR2 SYDVKM. V lost 9 bases, J lost 0 bases, and 13 bases stayed unmatched.

The chain has TRBV11-2 and TRBJ2-7; possible D gene TRBD2, 7 bases. CDR3 length: 15 residues. The germline V gene has CDR1 SGHAT and CDR2 FQNNGV. V lost 5 bases and J lost 2, with 16 bases in between. CDR3 loop: CASSPGGPAPYEQYF. CDR3 DNA sequence: TGTGCCAGCAGCCCCGGGGGGCCGGCACCCTACGAGCAGTACTTC.

In this sample, this clonotype turned up a few times. The chain links TRBV25-1 to TRBJ1-2; 8 bases are a match to TRBD1. Losses at the gene ends were 0 bases for V and 8 bases for J; bases not matched to a gene: 8. This CDR3 has 15 amino acids. Per germline, CDR1 MGHDK and CDR2 SYGVNS. The CDR3 here is CASSEYGTGGAGYTF. DNA for the CDR3: TGTGCCAGCAGTGAATATGGTACAGGGGGGGCCGGCTACACCTTC.

This clonotype was recorded a few times. The rearrangement joins TRBV3-1 to TRBJ2-6; D gene unclear. This CDR3 has 14 amino acids. Trimming took 7 bases from V and 1 from J, leaving 8 bases between them. Germline V lookup: CDR1 LGHDT, CDR2 YNNKEL (reference sequence). CDR3 region: CASTSLSGANVLTF. The DNA for the CDR3 is TGTGCCAGCACCAGTCTTTCTGGGGCCAACGTCCTGACTTTC. Full variable domain (missing parts from reference TRBV3-1 and TRBJ2-6): DTAVSQTPKYLVTQMGNDKSIKCEQNLGHDTMYWYKQDSKKFLKIMFSYNNKELIINETVPNRFSPKSPDKAHLNLHINSLELGDSAVYFCASTSLSGANVLTFGAGSRLTVL.

This clonotype has more than one count but fewer than ten. The CDR3 reads CASSSYPGLARGELFF. CDR3 DNA sequence: TGTGCCAGCAGTTCTTATCCGGGACTAGCGCGTGGGGAGCTGTTTTTT. The rearrangement joins TRBV27 to TRBJ2-2, with TRBD2 matching over 10 bases. CDR1 MNHEY and CDR2 SMNVEV come from the germline V gene (reference sequence). CDR3 size: 16 residues. V lost 4 bases to trimming and J lost 8 bases; unmatched junction nucleotides: 10.

The CDR3 is CASSLGVATYEQYF. The CDR3, as DNA: TGTGCCAGCAGTTTAGGGGTTGCCACCTACGAGCAGTACTTC. The chain has TRBV27 and TRBJ2-7; D is uncertain. CDR1 is MNHEY and CDR2 is SMNVEV in the germline V gene (reference sequence). This CDR3 comprises 14 residues. Deletions cut 2 bases from V and 2 bases from J, with 10 bases between.

V usage is TRBV5-1 and J usage is TRBJ2-1; 9 bases match TRBD2. The CDR3 loop spans 15 amino acids. V lost 0 bases to trimming and J lost 4 bases; unmatched junction nucleotides: 2. In germline, CDR1 is SGHRS, CDR2 YFSETQ. The chain's CDR3 is CASSLEAGGYNEQFF. CDR3 nucleotide sequence: TGCGCCAGCAGCTTGGAAGCGGGAGGATACAATGAGCAGTTCTTC.

There are a few counts of this clonotype. The gene calls are TRBV10-3 and TRBJ1-3, with a possible D match to TRBD1 (5 bases). Trimming cost V 3 bases and J 4 bases, with 10 bases left between them. Germline values: CDR1 ENHRY, CDR2 SYGVKD. The CDR3 has 14 amino acids. DNA of the CDR3: TGTGCCATCAGTGAAGATGGGGACGGAAACACCATATATTTT. Translated: CAISEDGDGNTIYF.